These 6 T cell receptor beta chains were all obtained from the same sample, sequenced in a study of human versus mouse CDR3 diversity and MHC coevolution. This table comes from immunoSEQ multiplex PCR, and its TCRdb copy is limited to in-frame clones, with some not included. The table has roughly 81,000 clones, 85% to 95% seen once. The material sequenced was naive CD4+ T cells from blood. Described subset: CD45RO-negative CD62L-positive naive CD4 T cells. The origin of the receptors is a person between 30 and 69 years old in good health.

This chain links TRBV19 with TRBJ2-5; D ambiguous. V was trimmed by 5 bases and J by 6 bases, leaving 10 bases between them. CDR1 LNHDA and CDR2 SQIVND come from the germline V gene (reference sequence). The CDR3 is made up of 12 amino acids. CDR3 sequence (DNA): TGTGCCAGTAGTCCTGGCCTCAAGACCCAGTACTTC. Amino acid sequence: CASSPGLKTQYF.

This chain links TRBV6-1 with TRBJ1-4; TRBD1 agrees at 7 bases. CDR3 length equals 15 residues. Trimming removed 6 bases from V and 2 bases from J; junction bases left unmatched: 6. Germline V gene lookup returns CDR1 MNHNS and CDR2 SASEGT. The CDR3 DNA reads as TGTGCCAGCAGACGGACAGGCGAGACTAATGAAAAACTGTTTTTT. Translating gives CASRRTGETNEKLFF.

The chain couples TRBV27 to TRBJ1-6; 8 bases agree with TRBD1. The CDR3 is 16 residues long. Germline CDR1 is MNHEY and CDR2 is SMNVEV (reference sequence). V lost 2 bases to trimming and J lost 7 bases; unmatched junction nucleotides: 7. DNA for the CDR3: TGTGCCAGCAGTTTAAGGACAGGGTTAGGCAATTCACCCCTCCACTTT. Protein: CASSLRTGLGNSPLHF.

The chain is built from TRBV6-1 and TRBJ1-1, with unresolved D. Germline CDR1 MNHNS, CDR2 SASEGT. V dropped 4 bases and J dropped 8 bases, with 14 bases sitting between them. The CDR3 extends over 13 amino acids. The DNA for the CDR3 is TGTGCCAGCAGTGGCCGACTGGATCCGGAAGCTTTCTTT. It is translated as CASSGRLDPEAFF.

This chain links TRBV19 with TRBJ2-5; D uncertain. The CDR3 runs 15 residues. Germline assignment: CDR1 LNHDA and CDR2 SQIVND (reference sequence). V lost 6 bases, J lost 2 bases, and 16 bases lay in between. CDR3 in amino acids: CASRAQARQQETQYF. Here the CDR3 DNA reads TGTGCCAGTAGGGCCCAGGCCCGGCAGCAAGAGACCCAGTACTTC.

The rearrangement joins TRBV25-1 to TRBJ2-7; tentatively, D is TRBD1 (5 bases). V shed 7 bases and J shed 0 bases, with 10 bases lying between them. Germline V CDR1 and CDR2: MGHDK, SYGVNS. The CDR3 runs 13 residues. The DNA of the CDR3 is TGTGCCAGCACGAGACAGACCTCCTACGAGCAGTACTTC. Translation: CASTRQTSYEQYF.